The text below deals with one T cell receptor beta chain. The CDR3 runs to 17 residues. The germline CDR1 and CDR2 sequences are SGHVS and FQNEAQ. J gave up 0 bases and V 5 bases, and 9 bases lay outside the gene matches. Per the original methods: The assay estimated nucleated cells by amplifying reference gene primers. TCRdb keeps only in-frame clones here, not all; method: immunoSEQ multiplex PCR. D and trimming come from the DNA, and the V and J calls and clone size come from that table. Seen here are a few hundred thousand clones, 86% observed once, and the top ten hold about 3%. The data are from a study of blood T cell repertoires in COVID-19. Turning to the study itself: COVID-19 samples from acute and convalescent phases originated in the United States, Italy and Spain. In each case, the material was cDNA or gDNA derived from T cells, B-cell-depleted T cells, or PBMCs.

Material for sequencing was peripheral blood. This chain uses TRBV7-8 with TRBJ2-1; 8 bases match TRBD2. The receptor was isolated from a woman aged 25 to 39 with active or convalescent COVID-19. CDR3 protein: CASSAWRGASSYNEQFF. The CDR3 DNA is TGTGCCAGCAGCGCCTGGCGGGGGGCGAGCTCCTACAATGAGCAGTTCTTC.